Given below is one TCR beta chain in context. This clonotype occurred many times. No cognate antigen has been identified for it. Within one base of it there is no much larger clone, and no base qualities were kept. V and J are truncated by 5 bases and 3 bases respectively, leaving an intervening sequence of 26 bases. Including cysteine and phenylalanine, the CDR3 has 19 amino acids. The sequence is cut down to CDR3 DNA, 57 bases in frame from base 1. CDR1 and CDR2 are drawn from the germline V gene: SGHVS, FQNEAQ. This sample stems from a study (dated by TCRdb to about 2015). Background for the entire study: The study tested whether tumor-infiltrating Tregs in breast cancer are recruited from blood Tregs or converted in situ from other CD4+ T cell subsets.

Full-length TCR variable regions were amplified by 5' RACE PCR with constant-region reverse primers, and semi-nested PCR with Nested Universal Primer A was subsequently performed. Using the ReliaPrep RNA Cell Miniprep System, total RNA was extracted, and the SMARTer RACE 5'/3' Kit was then used to reverse transcribe the RNA into 5'RACE-ready cDNA. Multiplex adaptors were used to barcode full-length TCR alpha and beta libraries, and the barcoded libraries were sequenced on an Illumina MiSeq. In the source study's methods: Sequencing data were pooled across the five patients for each of nine subset-tissue groups and compared by unsupervised clustering of TCR gene usage. The Morisita-Horn index was used to calculate repertoire similarity, with shared sequences weighted by how much each contributed to each repertoire. TCRdb took the public reads, trimmed them with fastp at Q25, ran MiXCR for clone calling and kept in-frame beta chains. Each CDR3 protein appears once, grouped with its most common genes and DNA. TCRdb, not the original authors, processed these V and J calls. Here the sample has roughly 42,000 distinct CDR3 sequences; approximately 22% occur a single time. The ten largest account for about 4% of the sample.

Cells that were CD4+CD25+CD127-/low were isolated as Tregs. Tregs, naive and memory CD4+ T cells from tumor, blood and ipsilateral draining lymph nodes of 5 or 6 breast cancer patients underwent full-length TCR alpha and beta sequencing. Ficoll density gradient centrifugation was used to isolate mononuclear cells from either lymph nodes or around 51 ml of peripheral blood. FACS confirmed that the sorted cell populations were more than 90% pure. Results and caveats for the whole study, not just this receptor: The TCR gene usage of tumor memory CD4+ T cells clustered together with blood and lymph node memory CD4+ cells and with lymph node naive CD4+ cells. Tumor-infiltrating Treg TCR alpha and beta sequences overlapped most with tumor naive CD4+ T cells, then with blood naive CD4+ T cells. The larger-cohort validation was restricted to a single TCR beta V-J rearrangement rather than whole repertoires.

Recombination joined TRBV7-8 with TRBJ2-4, with a weak D call of TRBD1 (8 bases match). The sequenced material came from Tregs sorted from blood. The receptor was isolated from a female donor with breast cancer. This receptor has the CDR3 CASSQGAAGGLRVKNIQYF. The DNA sequence is as follows: TGTGCCAGCAGCCAGGGGGCAGCCGGGGGGCTAAGAGTCAAAAACATTCAGTACTTC.